The source of this TCR beta chain is a study of blood T cell repertoires in COVID-19. Study overall: Spain, Italy and the United States supplied samples that represented acute and convalescent COVID-19.

The assay was immunoSEQ multiplex PCR, and TCRdb's table has in-frame clones only and misses some. The sample comprises nearly 95,000 clones, around 87% of which are singletons, and around 7% rests with the top ten. This receptor was taken from a human donor with acute or convalescent COVID-19. The donor label of this sample is uncertain. Sequencing was done on a sample of peripheral blood.

The DNA of the CDR3 is TGCGCCAGCAGCGGCGACAGGGGGAGATCCTACGAGCAGTACTTC. Its translation: CASSGDRGRSYEQYF. The J gene is TRBJ2-7, the V gene TRBV5-1, with TRBD1 matching 9 bases. The V gene's germline CDR1 is SGHRS and CDR2 YFSETQ. The CDR3 length is 15 residues. Unmatched junction bases numbered 6, after V lost 4 bases and J lost 1 base. Together with reference TRBV5-1 and TRBJ2-7, the CDR3 gives the full variable domain: KAGVTQTPRYLIKTRGQQVTLSCSPISGHRSVSWYQQTPGQGLQFLFEYFSETQRNKGNFPGRFSGRQFSNSRSEMNVSTLELGDSALYLCASSGDRGRSYEQYFGPGTRLTVT.